A selection of T cell receptor beta chains follows, all from one sample in a study of T cell responses to AZD1222 COVID-19 vaccine. Clones were read by immunoSEQ multiplex PCR, and TCRdb kept only the in-frame ones, dropping some. The sample records 150,000 or so clones, 90% being singletons. The source was peripheral blood, collected on day 0 of AZD1222 vaccination. The receptors here all came from an adult in good health. Both conserved end residues are part of each CDR3. The D gene is left open where the match is weak. Only some rows state a clone size, as once, few, many or a class for expanded clones.

- - TRBJ1-4 TRBV12-3/TRBV12-4 TGTGCCAGCAGTTTTAGCATTGAAAAACTGTTTTTT CASSFSIEKLFF
- - TRBJ1-2 TRBV29-1 TGCAGCGGGATGACAGTCTATGGCTACACCTTC CSGMTVYGYTF
- - TRBJ1-5 TRBV6-2/TRBV6-3 TGTGCCAGCAGTTACTCGATGACGCGGGGTTTTGGCAATCAGCCCCAGCATTTT CASSYSMTRGFGNQPQHF
- TRBD1 TRBJ1-2 TRBV7-3 TGTGCCAGCAGCCCAGGGTTTGTGACAGGGACGTATGGCTACACCTTC CASSPGFVTGTYGYTF
- - TRBJ2-7 TRBV28 TGTGCCAGCAGTTTAAGAGGGAGGAGCTCCTACGAGCAGTACTTC CASSLRGRSSYEQYF
- TRBD2 TRBJ2-2 TRBV9 TGTGCCAGCACCCCCCGCCTAGCGGGAGGTCCCGGGGAGCTGTTTTTT CASTPRLAGGPGELFF
- - TRBJ2-7 TRBV6-2/TRBV6-3 TGTGCCAGCAGTTACTCCCCGGACAGTTCCTACGAGCAGTACTTC CASSYSPDSSYEQYF
- - TRBJ2-2 TRBV2 TGTGCCAGCAGGCACAGAAGTAACACCGGGGAGCTGTTTTTT CASRHRSNTGELFF
- - TRBJ1-4 TRBV19 TGTGCCAGTAGTATCCGGGGGCGTGGGACATCGAGTGAAAAACTGTTTTTT CASSIRGRGTSSEKLFF
- TRBD1 TRBJ1-4 TRBV5-1 TGCGCCAGCAGCCTGCGACAGGGGGCGGTTAATGAAAAACTGTTTTTT CASSLRQGAVNEKLFF
- - TRBJ2-1 TRBV28 TGTGCCAGCAGTTCCTTTTGGGAGCTGGATAGCTCCTACAATGAGCAGTTCTTC CASSSFWELDSSYNEQFF
- - TRBJ1-6 TRBV4-1 TGCGCCAGCAGCCAGCACACAGGGAATTCACCCCTCCACTTT CASSQHTGNSPLHF
- TRBD1 TRBJ1-1 TRBV28 TGTGCCAGCAGACGGCCGGGACAGGAATATTCGAACACTGAAGCTTTCTTT CASRRPGQEYSNTEAFF
- - TRBJ2-1 TRBV27 TGTGCCAGCAGTTCCAACGGACGCGACAATGAGCAGTTCTTC CASSSNGRDNEQFF
- TRBD2 TRBJ2-2 TRBV18 TGTGCCAGCTCACCACGGGCTAGCGGGAGGGCCGACACCGGGGAGCTGTTTTTT CASSPRASGRADTGELFF
- TRBD2 TRBJ2-2 TRBV7-9 TGTGCCAGCAGCTTCAGTCTAGCGGATTACACCGGGGAGCTGTTTTTT CASSFSLADYTGELFF
- TRBD2 TRBJ2-1 TRBV14 TGTGCCAGCAGCAAAGTTCTAGCGGCGGAGCAGTTCTTC CASSKVLAAEQFF
- - TRBJ1-2 TRBV12-3/TRBV12-4 TGTGCCAGCAGCCCGGGACCCCGAGAGGACACCTTC CASSPGPREDTF
- - TRBJ1-1 TRBV10-1 TGCGCCAGCAGTGATTTTTTAATGGGACAGAACACTGAAGCTTTCTTT CASSDFLMGQNTEAFF
- - TRBJ1-1 TRBV5-1 TGCGCCAGCAGCTTGTCGCCAGGCCAGAACACTGAAGCTTTCTTT CASSLSPGQNTEAFF
few - TRBJ1-5 TRBV19 TGTGCCAGTAGTATAGTAGCAGGGGCCGGATTGTCAGCCCAGCATTTT CASSIVAGAGLSAQHF
once - TRBJ2-1 TRBV7-3 TGTGCCAGCAGCTTATCGGGTAATGAGCAGTTCTTC CASSLSGNEQFF
- - TRBJ1-2 TRBV7-9 TGTGCCAGCAGCTTACGCGACGGCAGACACTACGGAAACTATGGCTACACCTTC CASSLRDGRHYGNYGYTF
- - TRBJ1-4 TRBV7-2 TGTGCCAGCAGCTTAGGGGTTTCAGCTAATGAAAAACTGTTTTTT CASSLGVSANEKLFF
many TRBD1 TRBJ1-1 TRBV4-3 TGCGCCAGCAGCCCGAATCCGGGACAGGGGGCGGACACTGAAGCTTTCTTT CASSPNPGQGADTEAFF
- - TRBJ1-5 TRBV5-8 TGTGCCAGCAGCTTGGAAGATGGTTTCTGGGAGCCCCAGCATTTT CASSLEDGFWEPQHF